This is a list of T cell receptor beta chains from one sample in a study of T-cell reconstitution after alpha-beta-depleted transplantation in children. Using its own MiXCR run on the PCR reads, TCRdb lists one record per CDR3 protein. The sample contains just under 350,000 distinct CDR3 sequences, roughly 16% of which appear only once. The sample here was PBMCs, mostly from graft donor cells, taken 360 days after TCRalphabeta/CD19-depleted stem cell transplant. These receptors were obtained from a male patient between 2 and 10 years old who had a stem cell transplant for acute lymphoblastic leukemia, so the T cells may come from the graft donor. CDR3s include the opening cysteine and the closing phenylalanine or tryptophan. A D gene is named only where the DNA matches it firmly. Clone size is shown for a subset of rows, as once, few, many or a class of expanded clone.

v_call: TRBV10-3
cdr3_length: 17
clone_size: few
d_call: NA
j_call: TRBJ2-3
cdr3_nt: TGTGCCATCAGGGAGGATTACAGGGAAGGGGGCACAGATACGCAGTATTTT
cdr3_aa: CAIREDYREGGTDTQYF

v_call: TRBV6-2/TRBV6-3
cdr3_length: 15
clone_size: NA
d_call: TRBD2
j_call: TRBJ2-2
cdr3_nt: TGTGCCAGCAGTCGACTAGCGGGATACACCGGGGAGCTGTTTTTT
cdr3_aa: CASSRLAGYTGELFF

v_call: TRBV6-1
cdr3_length: 18
clone_size: many
d_call: TRBD2
j_call: TRBJ2-7
cdr3_nt: TGTGCCAGCAGCCTAGGTTCCCCCCACCGAGCGGGAGGCCACGAGCAGTACTTC
cdr3_aa: CASSLGSPHRAGGHEQYF

v_call: TRBV4-3
cdr3_length: 13
clone_size: NA
d_call: TRBD1
j_call: TRBJ2-2
cdr3_nt: TGCGCCAGCAGCCCCGGACAGGCCGGGGAGCTGTTTTTT
cdr3_aa: CASSPGQAGELFF

v_call: TRBV12-3/TRBV12-4
cdr3_length: 14
clone_size: few
d_call: NA
j_call: TRBJ1-2
cdr3_nt: TGTGCCAGCAGTCAATACGGAGGGAACTGGGGCTACACCTTC
cdr3_aa: CASSQYGGNWGYTF

v_call: TRBV12-3/TRBV12-4
cdr3_length: 15
clone_size: many
d_call: NA
j_call: TRBJ2-3
cdr3_nt: TGTGCCAGCAGTTTTCAAGGAGTTAGCACAGATACGCAGTATTTT
cdr3_aa: CASSFQGVSTDTQYF

v_call: TRBV18
cdr3_length: 18
clone_size: few
d_call: TRBD1
j_call: TRBJ2-6
cdr3_nt: TGTGCCAGCTCACCACTCCAGGGGGCTCCGTCTGGGGCCAACGTCCTGACTTTC
cdr3_aa: CASSPLQGAPSGANVLTF

v_call: TRBV7-9
cdr3_length: 17
clone_size: NA
d_call: NA
j_call: TRBJ1-3
cdr3_nt: TGTGCCAGCAGCTCCGTGTGGGACTTCCACTCTGGAAACACCATATATTTT
cdr3_aa: CASSSVWDFHSGNTIYF

v_call: TRBV20-1
cdr3_length: 13
clone_size: NA
d_call: TRBD1
j_call: TRBJ2-5
cdr3_nt: TGCAGTGCTCGGACAGGGGGCCTGGAGACCCAGTACTTC
cdr3_aa: CSARTGGLETQYF

v_call: TRBV27
cdr3_length: 15
clone_size: NA
d_call: NA
j_call: TRBJ2-1
cdr3_nt: TGTGCCAGCAGACCGCAACGGGAGCTCTACAATGAGCAGTTCTTC
cdr3_aa: CASRPQRELYNEQFF

v_call: TRBV7-8
cdr3_length: 12
clone_size: NA
d_call: NA
j_call: TRBJ2-1
cdr3_nt: TGTGCCAGCAGCCCGCAGGGAACTGAGCAGTTCTTC
cdr3_aa: CASSPQGTEQFF

v_call: TRBV28
cdr3_length: 11
clone_size: many
d_call: NA
j_call: TRBJ2-1
cdr3_nt: TGTGCCAGCAGGGCCCGTAGTGAGCAGTTCTTC
cdr3_aa: CASRARSEQFF

v_call: TRBV29-1
cdr3_length: 17
clone_size: NA
d_call: TRBD1
j_call: TRBJ1-3
cdr3_nt: TGCAGCGGCTCAACGGGGGACAGGTATTTCTCTGGAAACACCATATATTTT
cdr3_aa: CSGSTGDRYFSGNTIYF

v_call: TRBV28
cdr3_length: 13
clone_size: NA
d_call: NA
j_call: TRBJ2-7
cdr3_nt: TGTGCCACTACGCGACTAGACGACTACGAGCAGTACTTC
cdr3_aa: CATTRLDDYEQYF

v_call: TRBV6-2/TRBV6-3
cdr3_length: 21
clone_size: NA
d_call: TRBD2
j_call: TRBJ2-1
cdr3_nt: TGTGCCAGCAGACCAGCGAGACAGACAGGACTAGCGGGCAGCTCCTACAATGAGCAGTTCTTC
cdr3_aa: CASRPARQTGLAGSSYNEQFF

v_call: TRBV28
cdr3_length: 15
clone_size: NA
d_call: TRBD2
j_call: TRBJ2-7
cdr3_nt: TGTGCCAGCACTCCGTCACTAGCGGGAGTTCGAGAGCAGTACTTC
cdr3_aa: CASTPSLAGVREQYF

v_call: TRBV11-2
cdr3_length: 13
clone_size: NA
d_call: NA
j_call: TRBJ2-1
cdr3_nt: TGTGCCAGCAGCTTTAACCTACGTGGTCGGCAGTTCTTC
cdr3_aa: CASSFNLRGRQFF

v_call: TRBV3-1
cdr3_length: 17
clone_size: NA
d_call: TRBD2
j_call: TRBJ2-1
cdr3_nt: TGTGCCAGCAGCCAAGTGGGGGGACTAGCGGTTTACAATGAGCAGTTCTTC
cdr3_aa: CASSQVGGLAVYNEQFF

v_call: TRBV28
cdr3_length: 12
clone_size: NA
d_call: NA
j_call: TRBJ2-7
cdr3_nt: TGTGCCAGCAAGACCCAAGGAGAGGTAGGGTACTTC
cdr3_aa: CASKTQGEVGYF

v_call: TRBV7-2
cdr3_length: 13
clone_size: NA
d_call: NA
j_call: TRBJ2-1
cdr3_nt: TGTGCCAGCAGCTTACCTGCTTTCAATGAGCAGTTCTTC
cdr3_aa: CASSLPAFNEQFF

v_call: TRBV20-1
cdr3_length: 18
clone_size: few
d_call: NA
j_call: TRBJ2-3
cdr3_nt: TGCAGTGCTGTTTTACCCATTCAACTAGCCGCGAGCACAGATACGCAGTATTTT
cdr3_aa: CSAVLPIQLAASTDTQYF

v_call: TRBV6-2/TRBV6-3
cdr3_length: 11
clone_size: NA
d_call: NA
j_call: TRBJ2-7
cdr3_nt: TGTGCCAGCAGTTACCCCGACGAGCAGTACTTC
cdr3_aa: CASSYPDEQYF

v_call: TRBV5-6
cdr3_length: 14
clone_size: NA
d_call: NA
j_call: TRBJ1-6
cdr3_nt: TGTGCCAGCAGCTTAATCCGACTGAATTCACCCCTCCACTTT
cdr3_aa: CASSLIRLNSPLHF

v_call: TRBV18
cdr3_length: 13
clone_size: NA
d_call: NA
j_call: TRBJ2-1
cdr3_nt: TGTGCCAGCTCACCATCCCAGTACAATGAGCAGTTCTTC
cdr3_aa: CASSPSQYNEQFF

v_call: TRBV11-1
cdr3_length: 12
clone_size: few
d_call: NA
j_call: TRBJ2-3
cdr3_nt: TGTGCCAGCAGAAGGACCCTGGATACGCAGTATTTT
cdr3_aa: CASRRTLDTQYF

v_call: TRBV9
cdr3_length: 16
clone_size: NA
d_call: TRBD2
j_call: TRBJ2-3
cdr3_nt: TGTGCCAGCAGCTCCCAGACGACTAGCTACACAGATACGCAGTATTTT
cdr3_aa: CASSSQTTSYTDTQYF

v_call: TRBV24-1
cdr3_length: 15
clone_size: few
d_call: NA
j_call: TRBJ2-3
cdr3_nt: TGTGCCACCAGTGATCCGGGCGTAAGCACAGATACGCAGTATTTT
cdr3_aa: CATSDPGVSTDTQYF

v_call: TRBV29-1
cdr3_length: 12
clone_size: many
d_call: NA
j_call: TRBJ1-5
cdr3_nt: TGCAGCGTAGGACAGTTAGAGGGTCCCCAGCATTTT
cdr3_aa: CSVGQLEGPQHF

v_call: TRBV29-1
cdr3_length: 16
clone_size: many
d_call: NA
j_call: TRBJ2-3
cdr3_nt: TGCAGCGTTGAAGTGGGGGTCCTGATGGAGACAGATACGCAGTATTTT
cdr3_aa: CSVEVGVLMETDTQYF

v_call: TRBV12-3/TRBV12-4
cdr3_length: 14
clone_size: many
d_call: NA
j_call: TRBJ2-1
cdr3_nt: TGTGCCAGCAGCCATTCGCCCCTGGGAGGTGAGCAGTTCTTC
cdr3_aa: CASSHSPLGGEQFF

v_call: TRBV5-1
cdr3_length: 12
clone_size: NA
d_call: NA
j_call: TRBJ2-3
cdr3_nt: TGCGCCAGCAGCTTGGCAGATGATACGCAGTATTTT
cdr3_aa: CASSLADDTQYF

v_call: TRBV6-1
cdr3_length: 17
clone_size: few
d_call: NA
j_call: TRBJ2-1
cdr3_nt: TGTGCCAGCAGTCCACAATCGGCGCGGGGCTCCTACAATGAGCAGTTCTTC
cdr3_aa: CASSPQSARGSYNEQFF

v_call: TRBV25-1
cdr3_length: 14
clone_size: NA
d_call: TRBD1
j_call: TRBJ2-6
cdr3_nt: TGTGCCAGCGAAACAGGGGCTGGGGCCAACGTCCTGACTTTC
cdr3_aa: CASETGAGANVLTF

v_call: TRBV20-1
cdr3_length: 18
clone_size: NA
d_call: NA
j_call: TRBJ2-1
cdr3_nt: TGCAGTGCTAGAGATCCGTCCCCCTGGACAGCCGCCTACAATGAGCAGTTCTTC
cdr3_aa: CSARDPSPWTAAYNEQFF

v_call: TRBV7-8
cdr3_length: 14
clone_size: few
d_call: NA
j_call: TRBJ1-1
cdr3_nt: TGTGCCAGCAGCCGACGCAACCTGAACACTGAAGCTTTCTTT
cdr3_aa: CASSRRNLNTEAFF

v_call: TRBV5-4
cdr3_length: 16
clone_size: NA
d_call: NA
j_call: TRBJ2-2
cdr3_nt: TGTGCCAGCAGCTTTGGGCTAGTGCGGAACACCGGGGAGCTGTTTTTT
cdr3_aa: CASSFGLVRNTGELFF

v_call: TRBV4-3
cdr3_length: 17
clone_size: NA
d_call: NA
j_call: TRBJ1-3
cdr3_nt: TGCGCCAGCAGCCAAGATGATACCTGGGACATTGGAAACACCATATATTTT
cdr3_aa: CASSQDDTWDIGNTIYF

v_call: TRBV11-1
cdr3_length: 17
clone_size: NA
d_call: NA
j_call: TRBJ1-1
cdr3_nt: TGTGCCAGCAGCCGCCCCTTTGCCGAGGGGTTGAACACTGAAGCTTTCTTT
cdr3_aa: CASSRPFAEGLNTEAFF

v_call: TRBV7-2
cdr3_length: 14
clone_size: many
d_call: NA
j_call: TRBJ2-3
cdr3_nt: TGTGCCAGCAGCCCACGGGTTAGCACAGATACGCAGTATTTT
cdr3_aa: CASSPRVSTDTQYF

v_call: TRBV6-4
cdr3_length: 14
clone_size: NA
d_call: TRBD2
j_call: TRBJ2-1
cdr3_nt: TGTGCCAGCAGGGGACTAGCGGGGATAGGTGAGCAGTTCTTC
cdr3_aa: CASRGLAGIGEQFF

v_call: TRBV20-1
cdr3_length: 15
clone_size: NA
d_call: TRBD2
j_call: TRBJ2-7
cdr3_nt: TGCAGTGCTAGAGCCATGACTAGCGGCCCGTACGAGCAGTACTTC
cdr3_aa: CSARAMTSGPYEQYF

v_call: TRBV11-3
cdr3_length: 16
clone_size: NA
d_call: NA
j_call: TRBJ2-3
cdr3_nt: TGTGCCAGCAGCCATCCCGACAGCCTTGGCACAGATACGCGGTATTTT
cdr3_aa: CASSHPDSLGTDTRYF

v_call: TRBV5-1
cdr3_length: 11
clone_size: many
d_call: NA
j_call: TRBJ2-1
cdr3_nt: TGCGCCAGCAGCCTGTACGAGGAGCAGTTCTTC
cdr3_aa: CASSLYEEQFF

v_call: TRBV20-1
cdr3_length: 13
clone_size: few
d_call: NA
j_call: TRBJ2-1
cdr3_nt: TGCAGTGCCCCGAGAGCGGGTCTCAATGAGCAGTTCTTC
cdr3_aa: CSAPRAGLNEQFF

v_call: TRBV7-2
cdr3_length: 17
clone_size: NA
d_call: NA
j_call: TRBJ2-7
cdr3_nt: TGTGCCAGCAGCTTGCGACTCGGATTAGAGGGGCACTACGAGCAGTACTTC
cdr3_aa: CASSLRLGLEGHYEQYF

v_call: TRBV15
cdr3_length: 15
clone_size: few
d_call: NA
j_call: TRBJ2-7
cdr3_nt: TGTGCCACCAGCAGAGAAAAGACTGCGTCGGGGGAGCAGTACTTC
cdr3_aa: CATSREKTASGEQYF

v_call: TRBV6-5
cdr3_length: 14
clone_size: few
d_call: NA
j_call: TRBJ2-3
cdr3_nt: TGTGCCAGCAGTTACTGGCTTGGCACAGATACGCAGTATTTT
cdr3_aa: CASSYWLGTDTQYF

v_call: TRBV7-2
cdr3_length: 16
clone_size: few
d_call: TRBD1
j_call: TRBJ2-7
cdr3_nt: TGTGCCAGCAGCTTAGCATATGGGACAGGGGACTACGAGCAGTACTTC
cdr3_aa: CASSLAYGTGDYEQYF

v_call: TRBV21-1
cdr3_length: 17
clone_size: NA
d_call: NA
j_call: TRBJ1-5
cdr3_nt: TGTGCCAGCAGCAAAGAGGGGGACAGGGAAGGCAATCAGCCCCAGCATTTT
cdr3_aa: CASSKEGDREGNQPQHF

v_call: TRBV7-9
cdr3_length: 17
clone_size: NA
d_call: NA
j_call: TRBJ2-1
cdr3_nt: TGTGCCAGCAGCCCCATTGGCGCAGCGAGCTCCTACAATGAGCAGTTCTTC
cdr3_aa: CASSPIGAASSYNEQFF

v_call: TRBV20-1
cdr3_length: 18
clone_size: NA
d_call: NA
j_call: TRBJ1-5
cdr3_nt: TGCAGTGCTAGAGATCCCCGTTTCGGAGGACGGGGCAATCAGCCCCAGCATTTT
cdr3_aa: CSARDPRFGGRGNQPQHF

v_call: TRBV5-1
cdr3_length: 14
clone_size: few
d_call: NA
j_call: TRBJ2-5
cdr3_nt: TGCGCCAGCAGCTTGGGACTAATTCAAGAGACCCAGTACTTC
cdr3_aa: CASSLGLIQETQYF

v_call: TRBV12-3/TRBV12-4
cdr3_length: 10
clone_size: few
d_call: NA
j_call: TRBJ2-3
cdr3_nt: TGTGCCAGCAGTGCCCGTACGCAGTATTTT
cdr3_aa: CASSARTQYF

v_call: TRBV29-1
cdr3_length: 13
clone_size: few
d_call: TRBD1
j_call: TRBJ2-1
cdr3_nt: TGCAGCGTTGAGGGACAGGGGTTGGATGAGCAGTTCTTC
cdr3_aa: CSVEGQGLDEQFF